This is a list of T cell receptor beta chains from one sample in a study of shared clonotypes between healthy human individuals. Sequencing was performed with immunoSEQ multiplex PCR; in TCRdb, only in-frame clones are kept and a portion is missing. Here the sample spans 550,000 to 600,000 clones, just over 75% being singletons. Sample: PBMCs. The receptors stem from a woman between 40 and 50 years old in good health. Some clones in this sample may be carry-over from other donors' samples. CDR3s include the opening cysteine and the closing phenylalanine or tryptophan. D genes are given only for firm matches. Size is stated for part of the rows, as once, few or many counts, or as a class when the clone is expanded.

size	V	D	J	DNA	CDR3
few	TRBV14	TRBD2	TRBJ2-2	TGTGCCAGCAGCCCCCTAGCGGGATCCACCGGGGAGCTGTTTTTT	CASSPLAGSTGELFF
.	TRBV27	.	TRBJ1-5	TGTGCCAGCAGTTTAGGCCCCCCGGGACCGGATCAGCCCCAGCATTTT	CASSLGPPGPDQPQHF
.	TRBV18	TRBD1	TRBJ1-5	TGTGCCAGCTCGCACCGGTACAGGGGGGACAATCAGCCCCAGCATTTT	CASSHRYRGDNQPQHF
.	TRBV9	TRBD1	TRBJ1-1	TGTGCCAGCAGCCCCCGGACAGGGGGCCTGAACACTGAAGCTTTCTTT	CASSPRTGGLNTEAFF
.	TRBV27	.	TRBJ1-3	TGTGCCAGCAGCTTCTCGGGGAGCTCTGGAAACACCATATATTTT	CASSFSGSSGNTIYF
once	TRBV6-4	.	TRBJ2-3	TGTGCCAGCAGAGCGACAGGTTCTTACTTCGATACGCAGTATTTT	CASRATGSYFDTQYF
.	TRBV4-1	.	TRBJ1-4	TGCGCCAGCAGCCAACCCACGAGGAGTGAAAAACTGTTTTTT	CASSQPTRSEKLFF
.	TRBV10-3	TRBD1	TRBJ2-1	TGTGCCATCAGTGACCCAGGGGGCCGTGAGCAGTTCTTC	CAISDPGGREQFF
.	TRBV10-3	TRBD1	TRBJ2-7	TGTGCCATCAGCCCGGGACAGGGGCCCTACGAGCAGTACTTC	CAISPGQGPYEQYF
.	TRBV5-5	.	TRBJ1-1	TGTGCCAGCAGCTTAAACGCAGGGGACGCTGAAGCTTTCTTT	CASSLNAGDAEAFF
.	TRBV7-8	.	TRBJ2-5	TGTGCCAGCAGCTTGTACTTAAAAAAAGAGACCCAGTACTTC	CASSLYLKKETQYF
.	TRBV5-1	TRBD2	TRBJ2-2	TGCGCCAGCAGCCAAAGCAAAGCGGGAGTAGGCGGGGAGCTGTTTTTT	CASSQSKAGVGGELFF
.	TRBV5-4	.	TRBJ1-2	TGTGCCAGCAGCCCGCGACAGATCTATGGCTACACCTTC	CASSPRQIYGYTF
.	TRBV2	.	TRBJ2-7	TGTGCCAGCAGTGAACCGGGGGCGGGCGAGCAGTACTTC	CASSEPGAGEQYF